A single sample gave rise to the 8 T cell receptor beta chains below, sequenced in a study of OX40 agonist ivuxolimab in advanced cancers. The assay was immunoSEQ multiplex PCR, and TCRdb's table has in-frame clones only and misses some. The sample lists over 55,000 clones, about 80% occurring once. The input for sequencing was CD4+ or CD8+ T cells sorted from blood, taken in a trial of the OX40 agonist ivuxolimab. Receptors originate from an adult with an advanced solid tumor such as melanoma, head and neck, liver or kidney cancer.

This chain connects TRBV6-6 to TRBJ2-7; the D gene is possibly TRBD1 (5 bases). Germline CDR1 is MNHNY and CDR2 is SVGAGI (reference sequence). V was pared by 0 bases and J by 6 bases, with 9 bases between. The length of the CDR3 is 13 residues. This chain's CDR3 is CASSYSSQGEQYF. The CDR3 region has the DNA TGTGCCAGCAGTTACTCGAGCCAGGGCGAGCAGTACTTC.

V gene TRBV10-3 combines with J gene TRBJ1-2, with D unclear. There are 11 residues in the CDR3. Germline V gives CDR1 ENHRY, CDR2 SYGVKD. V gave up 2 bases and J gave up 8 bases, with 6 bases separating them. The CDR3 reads CAISENGGYTF. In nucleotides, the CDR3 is TGTGCCATCAGTGAGAACGGGGGCTACACCTTC.

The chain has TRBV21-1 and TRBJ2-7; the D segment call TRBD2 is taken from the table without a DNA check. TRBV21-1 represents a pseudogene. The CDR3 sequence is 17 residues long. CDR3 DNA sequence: TGTGCCAGCAGCAAAAGGGATTCGAGGTGGCGGGTCCACGAGCAGTACTTC. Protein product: CASSKRDSRWRVHEQYF.

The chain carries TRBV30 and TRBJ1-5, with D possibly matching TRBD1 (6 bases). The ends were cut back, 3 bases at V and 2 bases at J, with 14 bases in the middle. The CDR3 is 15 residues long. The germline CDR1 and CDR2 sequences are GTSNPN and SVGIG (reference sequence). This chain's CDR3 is CAWSPGGAGNQPQHF. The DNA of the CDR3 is TGTGCCTGGAGCCCTGGGGGGGCGGGCAATCAGCCCCAGCATTTT.

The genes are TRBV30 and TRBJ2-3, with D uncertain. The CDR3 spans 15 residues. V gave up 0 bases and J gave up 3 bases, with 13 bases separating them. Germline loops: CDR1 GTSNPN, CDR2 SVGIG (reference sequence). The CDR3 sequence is CAWSVMEGLTDTQYF. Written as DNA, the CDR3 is TGTGCCTGGAGTGTTATGGAAGGGTTGACAGATACGCAGTATTTT.

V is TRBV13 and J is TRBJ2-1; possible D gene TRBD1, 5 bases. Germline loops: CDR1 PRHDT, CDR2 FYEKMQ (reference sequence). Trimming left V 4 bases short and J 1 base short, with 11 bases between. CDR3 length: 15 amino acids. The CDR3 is CASSSRTQSYNEQFF. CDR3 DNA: TGTGCCAGCAGCTCCCGGACACAGTCCTACAATGAGCAGTTCTTC.

This CDR3 is CASSLLRSPSSYNEQFF. Here the CDR3 DNA reads TGTGCCAGCAGCCTATTAAGGTCCCCTAGCTCCTACAATGAGCAGTTCTTC. This chain connects TRBV7-9 to TRBJ2-1, with D uncertain. Germline V gene lookup returns CDR1 SEHNR and CDR2 FQNEAQ (reference sequence). The CDR3 consists of 17 residues. The germline V and J ends were trimmed by 5 bases and 0 bases, with 17 bases remaining between them.

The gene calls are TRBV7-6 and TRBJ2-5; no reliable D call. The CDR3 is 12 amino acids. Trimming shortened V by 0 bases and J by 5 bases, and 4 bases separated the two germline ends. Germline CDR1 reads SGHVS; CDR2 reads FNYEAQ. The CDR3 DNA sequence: TGTGCCAGCAGCTTAGCAGGCGAGACCCAGTACTTC. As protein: CASSLAGETQYF.